Shown below are 32 T cell receptor beta chains from a single sample sequenced in a study of blood T cells in healthy people across ages. Next came a second PCR, run for about 7 to 11 cycles, which used a sample-barcoded 5' primer along with a J-beta primer mix. TCRdb fed the 5' RACE reads into MiXCR, producing one record per CDR3 protein. The sample lists around 500,000 distinct CDR3 sequences; 40% to 55% were seen once. The sample taken for sequencing was blood. The receptors here all came from a man older than 75 in good health.

This clonotype has a handful of counts. The chain joins TRBV4-3 to TRBJ2-7, with D possibly TRBD2 on 6 matching bases. Germline V gives CDR1 LGHNA, CDR2 YSLEER. The CDR3 has 16 amino acids. Between the trimmed V and J ends, which lost 1 base and 1 base, there was a span of 14 bases. CDR3 sequence reads: CASSQVPSGGSYEQYF. CDR3 DNA sequence: TGCGCCAGCAGCCAAGTACCATCCGGGGGATCCTACGAGCAGTACTTC.

The V and J genes are TRBV4-3 and TRBJ2-5; 11 nucleotides agree with TRBD2. Germline V gene data show CDR1 as LGHNA and CDR2 as YSLEER. CDR3 length: 16 amino acids. The J segment lost 4 bases and the V segment lost 0 bases, leaving 4 bases of the junction unmatched. The CDR3 here is CASSQDHLAGGETQYF. The CDR3 DNA follows: TGCGCCAGCAGCCAAGATCACCTAGCGGGGGGAGAGACCCAGTACTTC.

This chain links TRBV12-3 or TRBV12-4 with TRBJ2-1; D may correspond to TRBD1 or TRBD2 (5 bases each). This CDR3 contains 15 residues. V shed 3 bases and J shed 7 bases, with 16 bases lying between them. DNA of the CDR3: TGTGCCAGCAGTTTTGGGGGACGGGGTAGGAATGAGCAGTTCTTC. This encodes CASSFGGRGRNEQFF.

The chain is built from TRBV11-2 and TRBJ1-2; 11 bases align to TRBD1. Germline V gene lookup returns CDR1 SGHAT and CDR2 FQNNGV. The trim removed 5 bases at V and 7 bases at J, leaving 12 bases unmatched. This CDR3 is built from 16 residues. The CDR3: CASSPRTGGVFFGYTF. CDR3 bases: TGTGCCAGCAGCCCCCGGACAGGGGGCGTTTTCTTTGGCTACACCTTC.

This clonotype was detected a few times. The chain has TRBV15 and TRBJ2-3, with 9 positions matching TRBD1. The V gene's germline CDR1 is LNHNV and CDR2 YYDKDF (reference sequence). V lost 1 base, J lost 6 bases, and 8 bases stayed unmatched. There are 16 residues in the CDR3. The CDR3: CATSRGVTGGEDTQYF. The DNA for the CDR3 is TGTGCCACCAGCAGAGGGGTGACAGGGGGTGAGGATACGCAGTATTTT.

The chain joins TRBV7-3 to TRBJ2-1, with D unclear. Germline V CDR1 and CDR2: SGHTA, FQGTGA. The CDR3 covers 15 residues. V lost 3 bases, J lost 4 bases, and 13 bases lay in between. CDR3 DNA sequence: TGTGCCAGCAGCTTTGACTCGTTGGGATACAATGAGCAGTTCTTC. The encoded protein is CASSFDSLGYNEQFF.

The chain uses TRBV20-1 and TRBJ1-1, with a tentative D call TRBD1 (5 bases). V lost 0 bases to trimming and J lost 3 bases, with 26 bases between them. The CDR3 has 19 amino acids. Germline CDR1 DFQATT, CDR2 SNEGSKA (reference sequence). The DNA of the CDR3 is TGCAGTGCTAGAGATAGTACAGGCAGTATGTTCGAACGGGACACTGAAGCTTTCTTT. This gives the protein CSARDSTGSMFERDTEAFF.

V and J are TRBV7-9 and TRBJ1-2; tentatively, D is TRBD1 (5 bases). CDR1 SEHNR and CDR2 FQNEAQ come from the germline V gene (reference sequence). V gave up 6 bases and J gave up 3 bases, with 11 bases separating them. There are 13 residues in the CDR3. The CDR3 DNA sequence: TGTGCCAGCAGTTCCGGGACGTACTATGGCTACACCTTC. It encodes CASSSGTYYGYTF.

This clonotype was detected ten times or more. The chain links TRBV6-5 to TRBJ1-2; the D gene is possibly TRBD1 (5 bases). V lost 2 bases and J lost 4, with 17 bases in between. CDR1 and CDR2 (germline): MNHEY, SVGAGI. The CDR3 has 16 amino acids. The CDR3 sequence: CASSYEVGTGSYGYTF. In DNA form, the CDR3 reads TGTGCCAGCAGTTACGAGGTGGGGACTGGGAGCTATGGCTACACCTTC.

This chain links TRBV3-1 with TRBJ2-1, with D tentatively TRBD1 (5 bases). The CDR3 extends over 16 amino acids. The V and J ends lost 1 base and 3 bases respectively, with 13 bases between them. Germline CDR1 and CDR2: LGHDT and YNNKEL (reference sequence). In DNA, the CDR3 is TGTGCCAGCAGCCAAGTGGCAGGGTCCTTCTACAATGAGCAGTTCTTC. Translated, it gives CASSQVAGSFYNEQFF.

This chain links TRBV7-4 with TRBJ2-3; 8 bases agree with TRBD2. Trimming took 1 base from V and 0 from J; bases not matched to a gene: 12. The CDR3 spans 19 residues. Germline V gene data show CDR1 as SGHVT and CDR2 as SQSDAQ. The CDR3 is CASSLERERIKTSTDTQYF. The CDR3 DNA reads TGTGCCAGCAGCTTAGAGCGGGAGAGAATTAAAACTAGCACAGATACGCAGTATTTT.

The DNA of the CDR3 is TGTGCCAGCAGCGTAGGACAGGGCGGCTATGGCTACACCTTC. The encoded protein is CASSVGQGGYGYTF. The gene calls are TRBV9 and TRBJ1-2; 7 bases align to TRBD1. The CDR3 loop spans 14 amino acids. With V trimmed by 0 bases and J by 4 bases, 3 bases remained unmatched. In germline, CDR1 is SGDLS, CDR2 YYNGEE. Combining the CDR3 with reference TRBV9 and TRBJ1-2 gives the whole variable domain DSGVTQTPKHLITATGQRVTLRCSPRSGDLSVYWYQQSLDQGLQFLIQYYNGEERAKGNILERFSAQQFPDLHSELNLSSLELGDSALYFCASSVGQGGYGYTFGSGTRLTVV.

The chain uses TRBV28 and TRBJ2-7; 7 positions agree with TRBD1. Losses at the gene ends were 2 bases for V and 3 bases for J; bases not matched to a gene: 7. Per the germline V gene, CDR1 is MDHEN and CDR2 is SYDVKM. The CDR3 spans 15 residues. CDR3 region: CASSLVTGVDYEQYF. DNA for the CDR3: TGTGCCAGCAGTTTAGTAACAGGGGTCGACTACGAGCAGTACTTC. The full variable domain, completed using reference TRBV28 and TRBJ2-7, is DVKVTQSSRYLVKRTGEKVFLECVQDMDHENMFWYRQDPGLGLRLIYFSYDVKMKEKGDIPEGYSVSREKKERFSLILESASTNQTSMYLCASSLVTGVDYEQYFGPGTRLTVT.

The chain has TRBV5-1 and TRBJ1-2; TRBD1 might be the D (5 bases). V was clipped by 4 bases and J by 1 base, with 14 bases between them. Germline V CDR1 and CDR2: SGHRS, YFSETQ. The CDR3 has 15 residues. This chain's CDR3 is CASSPRGDVNYGYTF. The CDR3 DNA follows: TGCGCCAGCAGCCCGAGGGGCGACGTTAACTATGGCTACACCTTC.

CDR3 amino acids: CSAPTGVGQPQHF. The CDR3 nucleotides are TGCAGTGCTCCGACAGGGGTGGGTCAGCCCCAGCATTTT. V is TRBV20-1 and J is TRBJ1-5, with TRBD1 identical over 8 bases. The CDR3 totals 13 residues. Per germline, CDR1 DFQATT and CDR2 SNEGSKA (reference sequence). V trimming: 5 bases; J trimming: 6 bases; junction bases outside the gene matches: 6.

A few counts support this clonotype. Here the CDR3 DNA reads TGTGCCAGCAGGGGAGCTCGGGCGCAGTTCTTC. Its translation is CASRGARAQFF. The chain uses TRBV6-5 and TRBJ2-1, with D perhaps TRBD2 (5 bases). CDR1 and CDR2 from the germline V gene are MNHEY and SVGAGI. Deletions cut 6 bases from V and 12 bases from J, with 12 bases between. CDR3 size: 11 residues.

CDR3 residues: CASSSGLAVSSYEQYF. DNA for the CDR3: TGTGCCAGCAGCTCAGGACTAGCGGTCTCCTCCTACGAGCAGTACTTC. V gene TRBV7-2 combines with J gene TRBJ2-7; 10 positions agree with TRBD2. Germline values: CDR1 SGHTA, CDR2 FQGNSA. V was clipped by 4 bases and J by 0 bases; unmatched bases: 6. The CDR3 spans 16 residues.

The chain joins TRBV4-1 to TRBJ2-1; perhaps D is TRBD1 or TRBD2 (5 bases each). V lost 6 bases to trimming and J lost 2 bases, with 17 bases between them. This CDR3 has 16 amino acids. Per germline, CDR1 MGHRA and CDR2 YSYEKL. The CDR3 region has the DNA TGCGCCAGCAGTCTCCCCCGGGACCTAACCTACAATGAGCAGTTCTTC. This encodes CASSLPRDLTYNEQFF.

The V gene is TRBV3-1, the J gene TRBJ2-5, with D possibly being TRBD1 (5 bases). With the DNA end fitting TRBJ2-7 better, the J assignment may be wrong. This CDR3 comprises 15 residues. Germline assignment: CDR1 LGHDT and CDR2 YNNKEL (reference sequence). The CDR3 protein is CASSQEQANSYEQYF. DNA for the CDR3: TGTGCCAGCAGCCAAGAACAGGCGAACTCCTACGAGCAGTACTTC.

V usage is TRBV20-1 and J usage is TRBJ1-1, with TRBD1 as a possible D gene (5 bases). CDR1 and CDR2 (germline): DFQATT, SNEGSKA (reference sequence). V was clipped by 3 bases and J by 3 bases, with 11 bases between them. This CDR3 spans 13 amino acids. The CDR3 bases are TGCAGTGCTAGTACAGGCGGGGACACTGAAGCTTTCTTT. The encoded protein is CSASTGGDTEAFF.

The rearrangement uses TRBV29-1 and TRBJ2-1, with D tentatively TRBD1 or TRBD2 (5 bases each). V was shortened by 2 bases and J by 0 bases, with 14 bases between the two germline ends. This CDR3 is built from 16 residues. The V gene's germline CDR1 is SQVTM and CDR2 ANQGSEA. CDR3 loop: CSVEPGVGASYNEQFF. In nucleotides, the CDR3 is TGCAGCGTTGAACCCGGGGTTGGGGCCTCCTACAATGAGCAGTTCTTC.

This chain connects TRBV7-2 to TRBJ1-5; TRBD1 matches 7 bases. Per the germline V gene, CDR1 is SGHTA and CDR2 is FQGNSA. Trimming took 6 bases from V and 1 from J; bases not matched to a gene: 3. The CDR3 is made up of 14 amino acids. The CDR3 nucleotides read TGTGCCAGCAGGCCGACAGGGAGCAATCAGCCCCAGCATTTT. Amino acid sequence: CASRPTGSNQPQHF.

This clonotype has only a few counts. The genes are TRBV29-1 and TRBJ1-2, with 11 nucleotides matching TRBD1. V gave up 4 bases and J gave up 2 bases; unmatched junction bases: 9. CDR1 SQVTM and CDR2 ANQGSEA come from the germline V gene. The CDR3 is made up of 16 amino acids. The CDR3 DNA follows: TGCAGCGTTGTTAATCCGGGACAGGGGGAAAACTATGGCTACACCTTC. Translated: CSVVNPGQGENYGYTF. Variable domain in full (rest from reference TRBV29-1 and TRBJ1-2): SAVISQKPSRDICQRGTSLTIQCQVDSQVTMMFWYRQQPGQSLTLIATANQGSEATYESGFVIDKFPISRPNLTFSTLTVSNMSPEDSSIYLCSVVNPGQGENYGYTFGSGTRLTVV.

This chain connects TRBV28 to TRBJ2-3; D gene uncertain. Germline CDR1 MDHEN, CDR2 SYDVKM. Trimming took off 3 bases at V and 2 bases at J, with 9 bases between the two ends. The CDR3 totals 14 residues. The CDR3 sequence: CASSFGTYTDTQYF. In DNA, the CDR3 is TGTGCCAGCAGTTTCGGCACCTACACAGATACGCAGTATTTT.

The chain joins TRBV2 to TRBJ2-2; D gene ambiguous. Trimming shortened V by 3 bases and J by 2 bases, and 7 bases separated the two germline ends. CDR1 is SNHLY and CDR2 is FYNNEI in the germline V gene. The CDR3 has 14 amino acids. The CDR3 here is CASSETRNTGELFF. The CDR3 nucleotides are TGTGCCAGCAGTGAGACTCGAAACACCGGGGAGCTGTTTTTT.

The chain uses TRBV20-1 and TRBJ1-5, with TRBD1 identical over 9 bases. Germline V gene sequence: CDR1 DFQATT, CDR2 SNEGSKA (reference sequence). This CDR3 is built from 14 residues. The trim removed 4 bases at V and 2 bases at J, leaving 3 bases unmatched. CDR3 protein: CSAKDRGGNQPQHF. The CDR3 DNA follows: TGCAGTGCTAAGGACAGGGGCGGCAATCAGCCCCAGCATTTT.

The V call is TRBV7-2, the J call TRBJ2-1; D is ambiguous. The V gene lost 1 base and the J gene lost 8 bases, with 12 bases spanning the gap. The CDR3 spans 14 residues. Germline CDR1 is SGHTA and CDR2 is FQGNSA. The CDR3 spells CASSLGWGQHEQFF. The CDR3 coding sequence is TGTGCCAGCAGCTTAGGTTGGGGTCAGCATGAGCAGTTCTTC.

This clonotype was seen a few times. The CDR3 loop reads CSAAKGTGPGEQYF. CDR3 DNA: TGCAGCGCAGCTAAGGGGACAGGACCGGGGGAGCAGTACTTC. The chain carries TRBV29-1 and TRBJ2-7; 8 bases align to TRBD1. V dropped 7 bases and J dropped 7; count of bases not matched to a gene: 15. Germline values: CDR1 SQVTM, CDR2 ANQGSEA. CDR3 length: 14 amino acids.

This clonotype was seen just once. Possible read error: a much larger clone is one base away. The genes are TRBV6-6 and TRBJ2-7; 11 bases align to TRBD2. Germline CDR1 is MNHNY and CDR2 is SVGAGI (reference sequence). Germline trimming cut 8 bases from V and 7 bases from J; bases unmatched to any gene: 7. The CDR3 extends over 13 amino acids. CDR3 in amino acids: CASAGLAGNEQYF. CDR3 bases: TGTGCCAGCGCTGGACTAGCGGGCAATGAGCAGTACTTC.

V gene TRBV9 combines with J gene TRBJ2-3; TRBD2 matches 12 bases. J lost 3 bases, V lost 0 bases, and 11 bases had no gene match. This CDR3 has 19 residues. Germline CDR1 is SGDLS and CDR2 is YYNGEE. Here the CDR3 reads CASSVGGRLTSGGTDTQYF. For the CDR3, the DNA is TGTGCCAGCAGCGTAGGGGGAAGGCTCACTAGCGGGGGGACAGATACGCAGTATTTT. The complete variable domain, with remaining parts taken from reference TRBV9 and TRBJ2-3, reads DSGVTQTPKHLITATGQRVTLRCSPRSGDLSVYWYQQSLDQGLQFLIQYYNGEERAKGNILERFSAQQFPDLHSELNLSSLELGDSALYFCASSVGGRLTSGGTDTQYFGPGTRLTVL.

This clonotype was detected a few times. V usage is TRBV7-2 and J usage is TRBJ2-6; a weak D match, TRBD2 (5 bases). The CDR3 is 13 amino acids. In germline, CDR1 is SGHTA, CDR2 FQGNSA. V was clipped by 11 bases and J by 1 base, with 9 bases between them. The DNA for the CDR3 is TGTGCCGGGAGCGAGTCTGGGGCCAACGTCCTGACTTTC. Its translation is CAGSESGANVLTF.

This chain connects TRBV12-3 or TRBV12-4 to TRBJ2-7, with 7 positions matching TRBD2. Germline trimming cut 6 bases from V and 6 bases from J; bases unmatched to any gene: 5. The CDR3 extends over 12 amino acids. In nucleotides, the CDR3 is TGTGCCAGCAGGACTAGCTTCACCGAGCAGTACTTC. Amino acids: CASRTSFTEQYF.